Sequencing of this T cell receptor beta chain was carried out in a study of cytomegalovirus exposure and HLA in healthy donors (dated by TCRdb to 2015 to 2018). With respect to the entire study: An earlier analysis of approximately 640 of the donors reported approximately 300 Gb of sequence data and 117 million unique TCR beta sequences from around 200 million T cells. Using immunosequencing, the study profiled T cell repertoires from fewer than 850 subjects and related those repertoires to cytomegalovirus serostatus. To decide whether each TCR beta V gene segment behaved as functional or pseudogenic, an earlier analysis of 587 of the donors relied on high-throughput TCR beta sequencing. Typing coverage differed by locus: A, B, C, DRB1 and DQB1 were typed in about 620-630 donors, DQA1 in 500 to 550, DPA1 in 600 to 610, and DPB1 in roughly 450. An early release covering roughly 600 HLA-typed donors comprised 250 to 350 gigabases of sequencing data and 85 million or so unique TCR sequences. Of the 300 to 500 genotyped donors, roughly 80% were placed in the genetic ancestry cluster associated with self-reported Caucasian donors. Rather than using new phenotypic data, the later analysis identified candidate immune exposures from TCR beta sequences and from how often those sequences occurred across donors. Because of strong linkage in the cohort, four or five DR-DQ haplotypes were treated as single units for association and clustering. The study was designed to test whether signatures of past pathogen exposure could be identified by cataloging public T cell receptors. In addition to the first cohort of 666 subjects, a separate validation cohort of 100 to 150 different subjects was used. To predict cytomegalovirus infection status, the study brought together high-throughput TCR immunosequencing, statistical association of individual TCRs with disease status, and machine learning. Donor age, sex, ethnicity and CMV serostatus were compiled alongside the repertoire data. Genome-wide SNP genotypes for about 65% of the roughly 670 donors were used in a later genetic analysis, which treated that subset as a discovery cohort. Every discovery cohort repertoire had been produced on one sequencing platform. In a later analysis, previously published TCR beta repertoires from 550 to 700 donors were re-analyzed and high-resolution HLA genotyping was added so that TCR occurrence patterns could be studied. Among almost 400 genotyped donors of the cohort, an average of approximately 250,000 unique TCR beta nucleotide sequences were sequenced per donor, roughly a sixth of them non-productive. Class I and class II HLA loci were covered by the typing at four-digit resolution.

The cohort was made up of roughly 670 healthy bone marrow donors. At the time of sampling, every cohort member was nominally healthy, though immune exposures that went unrecorded were likely present. The donor tested CMV seronegative, placing the donor among the 350 to 400 seronegative members of the cohort. Each donor provided a peripheral blood sample, and peripheral blood mononuclear cells were used for TCR beta sequencing. The Qiagen DNeasy Blood Extraction Kit was used to extract genomic DNA from the blood cell samples. From the cysteine up to the phenylalanine, the CDR3 has a length of 15 residues. The entry retains the CDR3 DNA only, 45 bases that are in frame from base 1. At the junction V is shortened by 4 bases and J by 7 bases; bases outside the gene matches: 13. The germline V gene specifies SGHRS as CDR1 and YFSETQ as CDR2. Library preparation employed the immunoSEQ multiplex PCR assay. The multiplex PCR relied on a mix of 60 forward primers for TCR Vbeta segments and 13 reverse primers for TCR Jbeta segments. Amplification of the CDR3 region of rearranged TCR beta genes was performed with a multiplex PCR assay on genomic DNA. Amplified TCR beta libraries were sequenced as 87-base-pair reads on the Illumina HiSeq System. The source study handled its data this way. A later analysis tallied 80 million to 95 million unique TCR beta chains across the approximately 670 repertoires, and some 10 million of those chains were shared by two or more donors. Raw reads were error-corrected and collapsed into unique sequences with a nearest-neighbor algorithm that merged closely related sequences to remove PCR and sequencing errors. CDR3 sequences were aligned to IMGT reference sequences to assign V, D and J gene segments. Each retained sequence needed at least a six-nucleotide match to both a V gene segment and a J gene segment. A rearrangement counted as productive if the CDR3 had no stop codons and remained in frame with V and J, and every other rearrangement counted as non-productive. CDR3 was defined by IMGT convention, running from the second conserved V-encoded cysteine to the conserved J-encoded phenylalanine. Sequences without an unambiguous match to a single V gene segment were excluded from the earlier analysis of a few hundred of the donors. An earlier analysis of 500 to 700 of the donors classified V segments as functional when productive rearrangements were above 56.7% and as segregating when the standard deviation between donors was above 5%. To diagnose cytomegalovirus status from the catalog of TCR beta chain sequences, a statistical classification framework was built. In a later analysis, V and J genes were assigned by comparing TCR nucleotide sequences against IMGT/GENE-DB human TR gene sequences. A later analysis assigned CDR3 sequences and most-parsimonious VDJ recombination scenarios with the TCRdist pipeline. A later analysis defined each TCR beta chain by its CDR3 amino acid sequence plus V-gene family, and excluded reads lacking a unique V-gene family. To address suspected cross-contamination and a sequencing artifact, a later analysis removed a few hundred highly shared, low-generation-probability nucleotide sequences. In a later analysis, a clonal expansion index for each public chain was calculated from normalized within-repertoire ranks of inferred template counts. A later analysis computed generation probabilities with a VDJ recombination model fitted to out-of-frame rearrangements, and checked the results against IGoR. In a later analysis, TCR-TCR, TCR-HLA and TCR-CMV co-occurrence was scored with hypergeometric tests, and a repertoire-size bias correction was applied to TCR pairs. False discovery rates were estimated in a later analysis by permuting HLA or CMV assignments 20 times. In a later analysis, co-occurring TCRs were grouped using DBSCAN, and TCRdist sequence similarity was added for clustering within HLA-allele-positive subsets. For co-occurrence clustering, repertoires with fewer than 30,000 or more than 120,000 public chains were excluded, along with about five repertoires with anomalous nucleotide sharing. This is the immuneACCESS table as TCRdb keeps it, with only in-frame sequences that have V and J called. A part of the clones is gone; compared with another copy, unresolved V genes explain less than half, and the rest is unexplained. The V and J calls and the clone size are those of that table, but D and trimming were determined from the DNA. This sample has about 140,000 clones in its table, and less than 9.5% of those were observed once. The ten largest clones add up to approximately 1.8% of the sample.

What the authors observed across the whole study: Across donors, most TCR sequences were observed very rarely, whereas some public TCRs were present in many individuals. At a false discovery rate of 0.05, a later analysis linked under 20,000 TCR beta sequences to specific HLA alleles. A later genetic analysis associated a missense DCLRE1C variant with V-gene and J-gene trimming of TCR beta chains, and an independent cohort replicated the association. When HLA alleles, especially DR and DQ, strongly co-occurred, attributing TCR associations to individual alleles was difficult. In a later analysis, HLA-associated TCR beta chains showed more clonal expansion and lower generation probabilities than non-associated chains that were equally common. Because HLA typing was missing for some donors at each locus, association tests included only the typed subset. Roughly 17 rarely observed V segments, including chromosome 9 orphons, were excluded from the earlier analysis of some 590 of the donors because counts were too low. It was suggested by the authors that the approach could potentially be generalized to other disease states and immunological phenotypes. The 87-base-pair reads could not distinguish some IMGT-functional V segments, including TRBV6-2 and TRBV6-3, so those segments were excluded. In this cohort, only TCR beta chains were sequenced, and detectable features were limited by the absence of alpha or paired-chain data. Most CMV-associated TCR beta chains appeared to be HLA-restricted in a later analysis, and the HLA associations seemed to be driven largely by CMV exposure. Presence/absence analyses assumed roughly uniform sequencing depth across donors, an assumption that may not hold. Correlated functional status among segregating V segments might reflect linkage disequilibrium, but an unknown experimental factor could not be ruled out. The classifier was reported to diagnose cytomegalovirus status with high specificity and sensitivity in both the original and validation cohorts. A further reported finding was that TCR beta sequences accurately predicted the HLA-A and HLA-B alleles for most subjects in the first cohort. Immune exposure information for the cohort was limited to CMV serostatus. In a later genetic analysis, fewer N-insertions in productive TCRs were reported among donors in an Asian-associated ancestry cluster than the roughly 700-donor mean. A cluster of highly shared sequence variants was judged likely to represent a technical artifact of the sequencing pipeline. In an earlier analysis of approximately 600 of the donors, most TCR beta V segments were observed in productive rearrangements about 90% or about 30% of the time, broadly matching IMGT annotations. The study gave a list of 150 to 200 TCR beta chains associated with cytomegalovirus. In a later analysis, the rate of TCR association differed among HLA loci, with DRB1 alleles having the most associated TCRs and HLA-C alleles having the fewest. A few of the identified cytomegalovirus-associated TCR beta chains were confirmed in vitro to be specific for cytomegalovirus antigens. According to a later analysis, parvovirus B19, influenza, CMV and Epstein-Barr virus appeared linked to several top co-occurrence clusters.

This clone was seen only a few times. Its antigen target is currently unknown. Base qualities were left out, and no much larger clone turns up one base away. The sequencing input was PBMCs. This receptor was obtained from a male donor in good health and CMV-seronegative. The sequence is built from TRBV5-1 and TRBJ1-2; 7 junctional bases match TRBD1. The bases are TGCGCCAGCAGCGCGCAGACAGGGTGGTCTTTTGGCTACACCTTC. Its protein product is CASSAQTGWSFGYTF.